This record looks at one TCR beta chain sequence and its context. Its antigen is not identified. This sample is part of a study of CD8+CD57+ T cells in acquired aplastic anemia. About the research overall: Sorting CD4+ and CD8+ cells gave DNA averaging approximately 3 ug. Study outcomes and limitations: Patients and controls shared some 30 CD8+ CDR3 sequences.

This CDR3 contains 16 residues. With V trimmed by 0 bases and J by 9 bases, 6 bases remained unmatched. Looked up from germline, CDR1 is LNHNV and CDR2 is YYDKDF (reference sequence). Individuals selected for sequencing had exhibited CD8+CD57+ cell expansion on flow cytometry. Severe acquired aplastic anemia was present in all patients. Both TCR beta VDJ combination and CDR3 sequence profiling were carried out. Genomic DNA was the template for this profiling. Each CDR3 protein is one row after TCRdb ran MiXCR on the reads. The profile shows around 150,000 distinct CDR3 sequences, about 64% of them singletons.

The chain recombines TRBV15 with TRBJ2-7; TRBD2 aligns across 15 bases. The specimen sequenced was sorted CD4+, CD8+, or CD8+CD57+ T cells (not recorded which) from PBMCs. The clonotype originates from a human donor with aplastic anemia. The CDR3: CATSRDRTSGRAGQYF. As DNA, the CDR3 is TGTGCCACCAGCAGAGATCGGACTAGCGGGAGGGCCGGGCAGTACTTC. Complete variable domain (other parts from reference TRBV15 and TRBJ2-7): DAMVIQNPRYQVTQFGKPVTLSCSQTLNHNVMYWYQQKSSQAPKLLFHYYDKDFNNEADTPDNFQSRRPNTSFCFLDIRSPGLGDTAMYLCATSRDRTSGRAGQYFGPGTRLTVT.